This is a list of T cell receptor beta chains from one sample in a study of T cell repertoires in cytomegalovirus infection. Via MiXCR, TCRdb re-called the reads, giving one row per CDR3 protein. There are some 62,000 distinct CDR3 sequences in the sample; 20% to 25% occur only once, and around 70% lies in the top ten. These receptors lack a known antigen. The sample in question was CD8+ T cells from cultured PBMCs, obtained from culture after CMV antigen stimulation. The receptors here all came from a human donor in good health (CMV status not recorded). Some clones in this sample may be carry-over from other donors' samples. Both conserved end residues are part of each CDR3. The D gene is left open where the match is weak. Clone size is given for some rows only: seen once, a few or many times, or a class if the clone is expanded.

. | TRBJ2-7 | few | TRBV6-5 | CASSYSNIGGPDEQYF | TGTGCCAGCAGTTACTCGAATATTGGGGGTCCCGACGAGCAGTACTTC
TRBD1 | TRBJ1-5 | . | TRBV7-6 | CASSSGQGLNQPQHF | TGTGCCAGCAGCTCGGGACAGGGCCTCAATCAGCCCCAGCATTTT
. | TRBJ1-1 | few | TRBV12-5 | CASVLAGTLNTEAFF | TGTGCTAGTGTTCTCGCCGGGACACTAAACACTGAAGCTTTCTTT
. | TRBJ2-1 | . | TRBV4-3 | CASSQAAYNEQFF | TGCGCCAGCAGCCAAGCGGCCTACAATGAGCAGTTCTTC
. | TRBJ1-1 | . | TRBV7-2 | CASSSGRNTEAFF | TGTGCCAGCAGCTCCGGCCGGAACACTGAAGCTTTCTTT
. | TRBJ1-5 | few | TRBV6-5 | CASSPRGRQPQHF | TGTGCCAGCAGTCCTAGGGGGAGGCAGCCCCAGCATTTT
. | TRBJ1-4 | . | TRBV19 | CASSWQGGQNEKLFF | TGTGCCAGTAGTTGGCAGGGAGGCCAAAATGAAAAACTGTTTTTT
. | TRBJ1-5 | . | TRBV6-2/TRBV6-3 | CASSYPVQPQHF | TGTGCCAGCAGTTACCCGGTTCAGCCCCAACATTTT
. | TRBJ1-3 | few | TRBV20-1 | CSALGGGPSGNTIYF | TGCAGTGCGTTAGGGGGGGGGCCCTCTGGAAACACCATATATTTT
TRBD1 | TRBJ2-1 | few | TRBV20-1 | CSARKDRVGDNEQFF | TGCAGTGCTAGAAAAGACAGGGTCGGTGACAATGAGCAGTTCTTC
. | TRBJ2-1 | few | TRBV7-9 | CASSLVPSSYNEQFF | TGTGCCAGCAGCTTAGTCCCGAGCTCCTACAATGAGCAGTTCTTC
TRBD2 | TRBJ2-2 | many | TRBV28 | CASSSLRFELAVANTGELFF | TGTGCCAGCAGTTCACTTAGGTTTGAACTAGCGGTCGCGAACACCGGGGAGCTGTTTTTT
TRBD1 | TRBJ2-7 | . | TRBV6-2/TRBV6-3 | CASRRDSYEQYF | TGTGCCAGCAGAAGGGACAGCTACGAGCAGTACTTC
. | TRBJ2-1 | . | TRBV12-3/TRBV12-4 | CASSLAAGGPNEQFF | TGTGCCAGCAGTTTAGCAGCTGGGGGCCCGAATGAGCAGTTCTTC
. | TRBJ1-6 | . | TRBV28 | CASSFGGMGSPLHF | TGTGCCAGCAGTTTCGGCGGGATGGGGTCACCCCTCCACTTT
. | TRBJ2-3 | . | TRBV5-5 | CASSPPDGKEYF | TGTGCCAGCAGCCCGCCGGACGGCAAGGAGTATTTT
. | TRBJ2-7 | few | TRBV7-9 | CASGGQPPAYEQYF | TGTGCCAGCGGTGGTCAGCCTCCCGCCTACGAGCAGTACTTC
. | TRBJ2-1 | . | TRBV20-1 | CSARALGQDSSYNEQFF | TGCAGTGCTAGAGCCCTTGGCCAGGATAGCTCCTACAATGAGCAGTTCTTC
TRBD1 | TRBJ1-2 | once | TRBV7-9 | CASSALQGPSEGYTF | TGTGCCAGCAGCGCCCTACAGGGGCCCTCGGAAGGCTACACCTTC
. | TRBJ2-7 | few | TRBV6-2/TRBV6-3 | CASSPNLLELSSYEQYF | TGTGCCAGCAGTCCTAACCTACTAGAACTTAGCTCCTACGAGCAGTACTTC
TRBD1 | TRBJ1-2 | few | TRBV2 | CATRDRANYGYTF | TGTGCCACACGGGACAGGGCGAACTATGGCTACACCTTC
TRBD1 | TRBJ2-5 | . | TRBV4-1 | CASSQDRDREGETQYF | TGCGCCAGCAGCCAAGATCGGGACAGGGAGGGCGAGACCCAGTACTTC
. | TRBJ2-1 | . | TRBV12-3/TRBV12-4 | CASTLRVLSQNNEQFF | TGTGCCAGCACTCTCAGGGTGTTGTCCCAAAACAATGAGCAGTTCTTC
. | TRBJ1-1 | few | TRBV28 | CASTPPARPSEAFF | TGTGCCAGCACCCCCCCCGCTCGGCCCTCTGAAGCTTTCTTT
TRBD2 | TRBJ2-7 | few | TRBV7-8 | CASSLTSGGEQYF | TGTGCCAGCAGCCTTACTAGCGGGGGCGAGCAGTACTTC
. | TRBJ1-2 | . | TRBV7-2 | CASFLGFGYTF | TGTGCCAGCTTTCTTGGGTTTGGCTACACCTTC
. | TRBJ1-5 | . | TRBV15 | CATSNRDTLNQPQHF | TGTGCCACCAGTAACCGGGACACCTTAAATCAGCCCCAGCATTTT
TRBD2 | TRBJ2-1 | . | TRBV12-3/TRBV12-4 | CASSSPGLAGGNEQFF | TGTGCCAGCAGTTCTCCGGGACTAGCGGGGGGGAATGAGCAGTTCTTC
. | TRBJ1-2 | . | TRBV7-6 | CASSPTPGGRPTVGYGYTF | TGTGCCAGCAGCCCGACCCCCGGGGGACGGCCTACGGTCGGCTATGGCTACACCTTC
. | TRBJ2-3 | few | TRBV11-2 | CASSFSVRGLRSTDTQYF | TGTGCCAGCAGCTTTTCTGTCAGGGGCCTCAGGAGCACAGATACGCAGTATTTT
TRBD1 | TRBJ2-5 | few | TRBV7-2 | CASSPPGRGQGTGETQYF | TGTGCCAGCAGCCCGCCAGGGAGGGGGCAGGGGACAGGGGAGACCCAGTACTTC
. | TRBJ2-7 | . | TRBV2 | CASRGPARGYEQYF | TGTGCCAGCAGGGGCCCAGCCCGTGGGTACGAGCAGTACTTC
TRBD1 | TRBJ2-7 | few | TRBV6-1 | CASSDTGGPYEQYF | TGTGCCAGCAGTGATACAGGGGGGCCCTACGAGCAGTACTTC
. | TRBJ2-7 | . | TRBV2 | CACIMLGSYEQYF | TGTGCCTGCATAATGCTTGGTTCTTACGAGCAGTACTTC
. | TRBJ2-7 | . | TRBV7-2 | CASSFGGGRHYSYEQYF | TGTGCCAGCAGCTTTGGGGGGGGCAGGCACTACTCCTACGAGCAGTACTTC
TRBD2 | TRBJ2-1 | many | TRBV7-2 | CASSPRLAGGEQFF | TGTGCCAGCAGCCCCCGACTAGCGGGGGGTGAGCAGTTCTTC
. | TRBJ1-1 | many | TRBV6-5 | CASSYSGENTEAFF | TGTGCCAGCAGTTACTCTGGGGAGAACACTGAAGCTTTCTTT
. | TRBJ1-1 | few | TRBV7-8 | CASSLRGRNTEAFF | TGTGCCAGCAGCTTACGGGGAAGGAACACTGAAGCTTTCTTT
. | TRBJ1-2 | few | TRBV12-3/TRBV12-4 | CASSYPGNYGYTF | TGTGCCAGCAGTTATCCAGGGAATTATGGCTACACCTTC
. | TRBJ2-5 | . | TRBV6-1 | CASSPYSETQYF | TGTGCCAGTAGTCCGTACTCAGAGACCCAGTACTTC
. | TRBJ1-2 | . | TRBV7-3 | CASAALAGDYGYTF | TGTGCCAGCGCCGCGCTGGCAGGGGACTATGGCTACACCTTC
. | TRBJ1-6 | . | TRBV5-5 | CASSLGDRSNSPLHF | TGTGCCAGCAGCTTAGGAGACAGGAGTAATTCACCCCTCCACTTT
TRBD2 | TRBJ2-7 | . | TRBV7-8 | CASSLDAGGREQYF | TGTGCCAGCAGCTTAGACGCGGGGGGTAGGGAGCAGTACTTC
. | TRBJ2-7 | . | TRBV6-1 | CASSDSAESSYEQYF | TGTGCCAGCAGTGATTCGGCAGAAAGTTCCTACGAGCAGTACTTC
. | TRBJ1-4 | few | TRBV7-9 | CASSLEGFNEKLFF | TGTGCCAGCAGCTTAGAAGGGTTTAATGAAAAACTGTTTTTT
. | TRBJ1-1 | few | TRBV11-3 | CASSLSPNREAFF | TGTGCCAGCAGCTTATCACCGAATCGTGAAGCTTTCTTT
. | TRBJ1-2 | few | TRBV7-8 | CASTSEGSYGYTF | TGTGCCAGCACCTCCGAAGGGTCCTATGGCTACACCTTC